One T cell receptor (beta chain) is described in this entry. Its specificity is unknown. The entry originates in a study of T cells after posttransplantation cyclophosphamide. Study-wide findings and caveats: Donor-recipient repertoire similarity was low at 1-2 months, rising over year one. Skin or GI-infiltrating T cells shared few TRB sequences with blood. Recipient CMV seropositivity and CMV reactivation strongly tracked TRB clonality.

The CDR3 length is 15 residues. J gave up 2 bases and V 5 bases, and 9 bases lay outside the gene matches. The V gene's germline CDR1 is MNHEY and CDR2 SMNVEV (reference sequence). A marrow graft followed busulfan-fludarabine conditioning, with cyclophosphamide on days +3 and +4. Libraries were prepared by immunoSEQ multiplex PCR; TCRdb keeps only in-frame clonotypes and omits some of them. The sample holds roughly 6,700 clones, approximately 80% seen once. The receptor's source is a female patient aged 45 to 65 who received an allogeneic stem cell transplant from a related donor, was CMV-positive, and had no GVHD. Certain T cells may be donor cells from the graft. The genes are TRBV27 and TRBJ2-7; 7 bases fit TRBD2. Sequencing used CD8+ T cells sorted from PBMCs, obtained approximately 190 weeks after allogeneic stem cell transplant with posttransplant cyclophosphamide. In DNA form, the CDR3 reads TGTGCCAGCAGTGGAGGTGGGGGGGATCCCTACGAGCAGTACTTC. This translates into CASSGGGGDPYEQYF.